The 14 T cell receptor beta chains below were found in one sample sequenced in a study of CD8 T cells in Susac syndrome. An amount of RNA that ranged from about 0.45 to 1 ug was reverse transcribed with random hexamers. TCRdb re-derived calls from the immunoSEQ multiplex PCR reads in MiXCR, one entry per CDR3 protein. The sample has approximately 120,000 distinct CDR3 sequences, approximately 93% seen once. What was sequenced was CD8+ T cells from PBMCs. All receptors come from a human donor with multiple sclerosis.

The V gene is TRBV5-6, the J gene TRBJ1-5; no clear D. V shed 3 bases and J shed 6 bases, with 10 bases lying between them. Per the germline V gene, CDR1 is SGHDT and CDR2 is YYEEEE. There are 13 residues in the CDR3. This chain's CDR3 is CASSSDEIQPQHF. CDR3 in DNA: TGTGCCAGCAGCTCCGACGAGATTCAGCCCCAGCATTTT. The complete variable domain, with remaining parts taken from reference TRBV5-6 and TRBJ1-5, reads DAGVTQSPTHLIKTRGQQVTLRCSPKSGHDTVSWYQQALGQGPQFIFQYYEEEERQRGNFPDRFSGHQFPNYSSELNVNALLLGDSALYLCASSSDEIQPQHFGDGTRLSIL.

The chain is built from TRBV2 and TRBJ1-5, with TRBD1 identical over 7 bases. Germline trimming cut 6 bases from V and 4 bases from J; bases unmatched to any gene: 6. This CDR3 contains 14 residues. Germline lookup yields CDR1 SNHLY and CDR2 FYNNEI. The CDR3 sequence: CASRATGINQPQHF. As DNA, the CDR3 is TGTGCCAGCAGAGCGACAGGGATTAATCAGCCCCAGCATTTT.

This chain joins TRBV27 and TRBJ1-2; TRBD1 might be the D (5 bases). Germline loops: CDR1 MNHEY, CDR2 SMNVEV (reference sequence). This CDR3 is built from 13 residues. Deletions cut 5 bases from V and 5 bases from J, with 12 bases between. The CDR3 spells CASSIGRGYGYTF. The CDR3 bases are TGTGCCAGCAGTATTGGTAGGGGTTATGGCTACACCTTC.

This clonotype showed up just once. The chain couples TRBV2 to TRBJ2-1; possibly TRBD1 or TRBD2 for D (5 bases each). The CDR3 extends over 16 amino acids. Germline loops: CDR1 SNHLY, CDR2 FYNNEI. V dropped 8 bases and J dropped 5 bases, with 22 bases sitting between them. CDR3 sequence: CASAPQGRQRNNEQFF. The CDR3 region has the DNA TGTGCCAGCGCCCCTCAAGGGAGACAGAGGAACAATGAGCAGTTCTTC.

The chain joins TRBV11-2 to TRBJ1-1; 10 nucleotides agree with TRBD1. Germline values: CDR1 SGHAT, CDR2 FQNNGV. The CDR3 totals 18 residues. The V segment lost 6 bases and the J segment 0 bases; nucleotides outside the gene matches: 13. The CDR3 loop reads CASRSGDRGGRLNTEAFF. For the CDR3, the DNA is TGTGCCAGCAGGTCAGGGGACAGGGGAGGGAGACTGAACACTGAAGCTTTCTTT. Drawing the rest from reference TRBV11-2 and TRBJ1-1, the complete variable domain is EAGVAQSPRYKIIEKRQSVAFWCNPISGHATLYWYQQILGQGPKLLIQFQNNGVVDDSQLPKDRFSAERLKGVDSTLKIQPAKLEDSAVYLCASRSGDRGGRLNTEAFFGQGTRLTVV.

This clonotype was seen more than once but under ten times. This chain joins TRBV6-4 and TRBJ2-1; D possibly corresponds to TRBD1 (5 bases). Looked up from germline, CDR1 is MRHNA and CDR2 is SNTAGT. The germline V and J ends were trimmed by 4 bases and 5 bases, with 6 bases remaining between them. This CDR3 spans 12 amino acids. The CDR3 bases are TGTGCCAGCAGTGGGACAAACAATGAGCAGTTCTTC. It specifies CASSGTNNEQFF.

V gene TRBV3-1 combines with J gene TRBJ2-7; possible D gene TRBD1, 6 bases. This CDR3 comprises 16 residues. Germline CDR1 is LGHDT and CDR2 is YNNKEL (reference sequence). V was shortened by 1 base and J by 0 bases, with 13 bases between the two germline ends. CDR3 loop: CASSQGWGTSSYEQYV. The CDR3 bases are TGTGCCAGCAGCCAAGGCTGGGGGACATCCTCCTACGAGCAGTACGTC.

This clonotype has only one observation. The rearrangement uses TRBV23-1 and TRBJ2-5, with D perhaps matching TRBD1 (5 bases). TRBV23-1 belongs to the ORF category, with a function that is uncertain. V lost 8 bases to trimming and J lost 0 bases, with 7 bases between them. This CDR3 comprises 12 residues. The chain's CDR3 is CASLDNQETQYF. CDR3 DNA: TGCGCCAGCCTGGACAACCAAGAGACCCAGTACTTC.

The CDR3 DNA follows: TGTGCCACCAGCAGACCGGGACCAGTGACCTGGGATACGCAGTATTTT. Its translation: CATSRPGPVTWDTQYF. The chain couples TRBV15 to TRBJ2-3, with D tentatively TRBD1 or TRBD2 (5 bases each). The V end was cut by 2 bases, the J end by 6 bases, with 18 bases between. Germline V gives CDR1 LNHNV, CDR2 YYDKDF (reference sequence). CDR3 size: 16 residues.

The chain joins TRBV27 to TRBJ2-3, with 7 bases lining up with TRBD2. The CDR3 runs to 16 residues. Trimming cost V 4 bases and J 3 bases; bases outside gene matches: 10. Germline CDR1 reads MNHEY; CDR2 reads SMNVEV (reference sequence). The CDR3 reads CASSSWGGLMTDTQYF. CDR3 DNA sequence: TGTGCCAGCAGTTCCTGGGGAGGGTTGATGACAGATACGCAGTATTTT.

This rearrangement joins TRBV6-6 to TRBJ1-2, with a possible D match to TRBD1 (6 bases). V was cut by 6 bases and J by 6 bases, with 8 bases left in between. Germline-derived CDR1 and CDR2 are MNHNY and SVGAGI (reference sequence). There are 11 residues in the CDR3. CDR3 sequence: CASRPGDGYTF. For the CDR3, the DNA is TGTGCCAGCAGGCCAGGGGATGGCTACACCTTC.

The CDR3 is CASSLGSVNNEQFF. The DNA for the CDR3 is TGTGCCAGCAGCTTAGGGTCAGTGAACAATGAGCAGTTCTTC. This rearrangement joins TRBV7-8 to TRBJ2-1, with no clear D. The CDR3 sequence is 14 residues long. Germline lookup yields CDR1 SGHVS and CDR2 FQNEAQ. Trimming took 1 base from V and 5 from J, leaving 9 bases between them.

The J gene is TRBJ1-2, the V gene TRBV13, with D uncertain. The CDR3 spans 14 residues. CDR1 and CDR2 from the germline V gene are PRHDT and FYEKMQ (reference sequence). V was cut by 0 bases and J by 5 bases, with 10 bases left in between. The CDR3 DNA follows: TGTGCCAGCAGCTTAGGCCGGGGTTGGTATGGCTACACCTTC. This encodes CASSLGRGWYGYTF.

The rearrangement links TRBV10-1 to TRBJ2-7; D might be TRBD2 (6 bases). The germline gives CDR1 WNHNN, CDR2 SYGVQD (reference sequence). The CDR3 covers 13 residues. V was pared by 5 bases and J by 3 bases, with 11 bases between. For the CDR3, the DNA is TGCGCCAGCAGTCCGACCGGGGGCTACGAGCAGTACTTC. Translating it yields CASSPTGGYEQYF.